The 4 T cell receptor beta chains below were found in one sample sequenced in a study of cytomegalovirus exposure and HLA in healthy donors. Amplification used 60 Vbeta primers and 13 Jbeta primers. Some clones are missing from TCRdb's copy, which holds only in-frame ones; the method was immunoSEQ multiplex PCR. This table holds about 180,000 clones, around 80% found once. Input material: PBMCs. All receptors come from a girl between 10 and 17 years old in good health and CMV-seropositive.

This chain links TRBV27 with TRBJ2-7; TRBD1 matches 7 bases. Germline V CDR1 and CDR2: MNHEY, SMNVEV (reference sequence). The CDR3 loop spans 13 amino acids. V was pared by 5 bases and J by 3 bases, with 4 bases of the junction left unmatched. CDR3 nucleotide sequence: TGTGCCAGCAGTCCAGCAGGGGGCTACGAGCAGTACTTC. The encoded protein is CASSPAGGYEQYF.

CDR3 amino acids: CASREPGQGGEQYF. CDR3 bases: TGTGCCAGCAGGGAACCGGGACAGGGGGGCGAGCAGTACTTC. The chain is built from TRBV25-1 and TRBJ2-7; 11 bases line up with TRBD1. The CDR3 is made up of 14 amino acids. Germline-derived CDR1 and CDR2 are MGHDK and SYGVNS. V shed 6 bases, J shed 6 bases, and the junction held 7 bases outside the gene matches.

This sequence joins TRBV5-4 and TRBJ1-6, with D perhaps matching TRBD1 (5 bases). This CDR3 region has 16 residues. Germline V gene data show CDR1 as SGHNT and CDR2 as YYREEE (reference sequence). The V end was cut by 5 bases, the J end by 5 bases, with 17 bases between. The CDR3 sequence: CASSPSPGWDNSPLHF. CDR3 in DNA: TGTGCCAGCAGTCCCTCCCCAGGGTGGGATAATTCACCCCTCCACTTT. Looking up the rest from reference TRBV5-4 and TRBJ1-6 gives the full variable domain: ETGVTQSPTHLIKTRGQQVTLRCSSQSGHNTVSWYQQALGQGPQFIFQYYREEENGRGNFPPRFSGLQFPNYSSELNVNALELDDSALYLCASSPSPGWDNSPLHFGNGTRLTVT.

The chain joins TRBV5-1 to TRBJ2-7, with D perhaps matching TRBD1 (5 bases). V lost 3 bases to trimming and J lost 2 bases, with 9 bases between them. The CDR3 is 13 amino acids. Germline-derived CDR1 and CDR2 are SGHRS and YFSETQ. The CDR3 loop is CASSYQGAYEQYF. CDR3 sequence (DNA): TGCGCCAGCAGCTATCAGGGTGCCTACGAGCAGTACTTC.